This T cell receptor (beta chain) was recorded in a study of blood T cells in healthy people across ages. Overall study results and limits: In the absence of known donor CMV status, changes in expanded clonotypes were possibly confounded. The recorded TCR beta diversity per million T cells decreased in a roughly linear manner with age. When set beside aged donors, long-lived donors presented more naive CD4+ cells and higher diversity.

Together with a sample-barcoded 5' primer, a J-beta primer mix was included in a second PCR lasting about 7 to 11 cycles. TCRdb used MiXCR to reprocess the 5' RACE reads, holding one entry per CDR3 protein. The table lists fewer than 2,000,000 distinct CDR3 sequences, roughly two fifths of them singletons. Total RNA extraction produced at least 5.5 micrograms (per sample) for the study. As to this clonotype: Antigen unknown.

The germline V gene has CDR1 MGHRA and CDR2 YSYEKL. CDR3 length: 14 residues. Trimming stripped 6 bases from V and 1 base from J, with 10 bases between. The TCR sequence derives from a human donor in good health. This chain uses TRBV4-1 with TRBJ1-5; TRBD1 is a possible D gene (6 bases). Sequencing input: blood. The CDR3 reads CASRQQGSNQPQHF. The CDR3 DNA is TGCGCCAGCAGACAACAGGGAAGCAATCAGCCCCAGCATTTT.